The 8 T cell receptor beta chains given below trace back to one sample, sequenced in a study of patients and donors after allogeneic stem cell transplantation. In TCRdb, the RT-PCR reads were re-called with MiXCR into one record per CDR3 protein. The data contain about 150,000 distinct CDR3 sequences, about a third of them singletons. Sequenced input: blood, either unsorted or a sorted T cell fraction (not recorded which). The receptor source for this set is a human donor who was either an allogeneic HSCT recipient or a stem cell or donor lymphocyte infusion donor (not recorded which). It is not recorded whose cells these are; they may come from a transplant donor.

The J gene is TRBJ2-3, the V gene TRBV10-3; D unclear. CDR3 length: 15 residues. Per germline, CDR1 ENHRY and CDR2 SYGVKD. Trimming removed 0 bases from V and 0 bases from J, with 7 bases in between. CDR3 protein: CAISESDASTDTQYF. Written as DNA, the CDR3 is TGTGCCATCAGTGAGTCGGACGCCAGCACAGATACGCAGTATTTT.

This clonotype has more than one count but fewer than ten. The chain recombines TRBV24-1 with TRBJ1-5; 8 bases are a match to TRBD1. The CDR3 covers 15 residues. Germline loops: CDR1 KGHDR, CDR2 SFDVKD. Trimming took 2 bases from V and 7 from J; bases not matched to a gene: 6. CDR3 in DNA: TGTGCCACCAGTGATTCTGGACAGGGACGCCAGCCCCAGCATTTT. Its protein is CATSDSGQGRQPQHF.

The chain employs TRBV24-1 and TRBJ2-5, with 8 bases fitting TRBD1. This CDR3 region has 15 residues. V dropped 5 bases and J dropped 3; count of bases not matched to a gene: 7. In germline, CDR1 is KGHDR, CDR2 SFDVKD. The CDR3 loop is CATSVPGQAEETQYF. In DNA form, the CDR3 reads TGTGCCACCAGTGTCCCGGGACAGGCGGAAGAGACCCAGTACTTC.

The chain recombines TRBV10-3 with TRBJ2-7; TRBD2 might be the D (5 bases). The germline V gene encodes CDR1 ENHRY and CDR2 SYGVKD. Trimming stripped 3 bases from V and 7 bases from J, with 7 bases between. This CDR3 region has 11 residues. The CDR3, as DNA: TGTGCCATCAGTGAAGGAGGTGAGCAGTACGTC. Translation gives CAISEGGEQYV.

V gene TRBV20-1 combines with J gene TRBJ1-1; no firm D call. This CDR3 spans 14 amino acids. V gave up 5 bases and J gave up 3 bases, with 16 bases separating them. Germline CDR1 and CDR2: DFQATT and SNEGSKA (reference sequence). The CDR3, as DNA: TGCAGTGCTTTGGGTTTAGGTGAGGACACTGAAGCTTTCTTT. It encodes CSALGLGEDTEAFF.

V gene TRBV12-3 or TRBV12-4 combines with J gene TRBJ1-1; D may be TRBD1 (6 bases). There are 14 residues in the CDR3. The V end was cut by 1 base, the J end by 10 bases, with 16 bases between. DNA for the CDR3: TGTGCCAGCAGTTTAGGGGGCGGGGGGCTTCTAGCTTTCTTT. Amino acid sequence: CASSLGGGGLLAFF.

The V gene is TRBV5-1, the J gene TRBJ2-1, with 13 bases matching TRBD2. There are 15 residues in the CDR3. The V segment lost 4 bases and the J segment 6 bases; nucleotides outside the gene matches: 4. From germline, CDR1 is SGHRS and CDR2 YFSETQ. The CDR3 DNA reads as TGCGCCAGCAGCGGGGGACTAGCGGGGTTCAATGAGCAGTTCTTC. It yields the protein CASSGGLAGFNEQFF.

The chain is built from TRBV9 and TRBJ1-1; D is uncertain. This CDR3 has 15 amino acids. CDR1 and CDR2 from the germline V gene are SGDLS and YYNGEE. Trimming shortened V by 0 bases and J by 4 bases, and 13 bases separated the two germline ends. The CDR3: CASSVASTAITEAFF. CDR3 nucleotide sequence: TGTGCCAGCAGCGTAGCTAGTACAGCCATCACTGAAGCTTTCTTT.